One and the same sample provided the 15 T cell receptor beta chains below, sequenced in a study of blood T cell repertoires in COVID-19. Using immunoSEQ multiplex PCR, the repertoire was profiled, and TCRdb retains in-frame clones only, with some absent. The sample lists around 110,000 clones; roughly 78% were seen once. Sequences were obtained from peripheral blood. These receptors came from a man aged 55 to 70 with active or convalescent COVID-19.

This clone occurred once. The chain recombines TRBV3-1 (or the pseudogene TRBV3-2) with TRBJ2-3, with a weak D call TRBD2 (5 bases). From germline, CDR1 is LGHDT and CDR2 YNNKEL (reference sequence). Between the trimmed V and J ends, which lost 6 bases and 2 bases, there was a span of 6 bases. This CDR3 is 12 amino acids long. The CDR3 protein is CASSDYTDTQYF. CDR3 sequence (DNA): TGTGCCAGCAGTGACTACACAGATACGCAGTATTTT.

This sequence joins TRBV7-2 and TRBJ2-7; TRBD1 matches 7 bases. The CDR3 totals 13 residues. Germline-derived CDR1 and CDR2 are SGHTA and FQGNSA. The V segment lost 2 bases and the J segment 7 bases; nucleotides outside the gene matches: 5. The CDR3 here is CASSLKGRGEQYF. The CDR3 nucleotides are TGTGCCAGCAGCTTAAAGGGCAGGGGGGAGCAGTACTTC.

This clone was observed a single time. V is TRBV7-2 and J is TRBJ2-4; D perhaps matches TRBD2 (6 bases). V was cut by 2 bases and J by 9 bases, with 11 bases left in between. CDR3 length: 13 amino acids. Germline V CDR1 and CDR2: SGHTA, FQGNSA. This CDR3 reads CASSLRLEGIQYF. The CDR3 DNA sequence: TGTGCCAGCAGCTTACGACTAGAGGGCATTCAGTACTTC.

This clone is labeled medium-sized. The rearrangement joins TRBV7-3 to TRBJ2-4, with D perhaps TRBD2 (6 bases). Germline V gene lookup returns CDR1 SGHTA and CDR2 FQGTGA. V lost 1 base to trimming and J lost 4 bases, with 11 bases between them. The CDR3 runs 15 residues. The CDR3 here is CASSLRAGRKNIQYF. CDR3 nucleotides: TGTGCCAGCAGCTTAAGGGCTGGGAGGAAAAACATTCAGTACTTC.

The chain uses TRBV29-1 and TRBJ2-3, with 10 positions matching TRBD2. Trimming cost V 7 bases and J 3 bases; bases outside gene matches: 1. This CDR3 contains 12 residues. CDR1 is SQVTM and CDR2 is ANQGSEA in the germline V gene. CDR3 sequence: CSEREGTDTQYF. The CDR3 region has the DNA TGCAGCGAGCGGGAGGGGACAGATACGCAGTATTTT.

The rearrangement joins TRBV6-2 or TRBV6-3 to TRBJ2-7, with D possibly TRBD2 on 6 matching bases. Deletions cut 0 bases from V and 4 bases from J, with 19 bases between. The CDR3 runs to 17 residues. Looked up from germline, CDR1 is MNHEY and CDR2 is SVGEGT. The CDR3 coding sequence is TGTGCCAGCAGTTACTCGGGTACGGGGGAGGCGCCGTACGAGCAGTACTTC. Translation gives CASSYSGTGEAPYEQYF.

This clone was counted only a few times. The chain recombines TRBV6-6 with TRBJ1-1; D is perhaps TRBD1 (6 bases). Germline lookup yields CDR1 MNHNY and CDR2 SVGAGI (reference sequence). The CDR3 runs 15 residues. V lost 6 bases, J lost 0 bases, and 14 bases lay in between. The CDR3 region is CASRHTGTMNTEAFF. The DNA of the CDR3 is TGTGCCAGCAGACATACCGGGACAATGAACACTGAAGCTTTCTTT.

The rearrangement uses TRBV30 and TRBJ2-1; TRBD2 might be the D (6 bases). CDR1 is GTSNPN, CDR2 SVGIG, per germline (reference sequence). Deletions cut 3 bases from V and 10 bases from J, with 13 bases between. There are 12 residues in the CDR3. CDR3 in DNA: TGTGCCTGGAGCGGGAGTGGTAGCGAGCAGTTCTTC. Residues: CAWSGSGSEQFF.

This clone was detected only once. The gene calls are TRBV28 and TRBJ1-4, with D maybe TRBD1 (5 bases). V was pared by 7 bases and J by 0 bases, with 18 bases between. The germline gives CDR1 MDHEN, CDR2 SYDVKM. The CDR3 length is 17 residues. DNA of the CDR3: TGTGCCAGCACCAAGGGGCGATGGGGGGCAACTAATGAAAAACTGTTTTTT. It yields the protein CASTKGRWGATNEKLFF. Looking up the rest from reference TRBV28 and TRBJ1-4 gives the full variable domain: DVKVTQSSRYLVKRTGEKVFLECVQDMDHENMFWYRQDPGLGLRLIYFSYDVKMKEKGDIPEGYSVSREKKERFSLILESASTNQTSMYLCASTKGRWGATNEKLFFGSGTQLSVL.

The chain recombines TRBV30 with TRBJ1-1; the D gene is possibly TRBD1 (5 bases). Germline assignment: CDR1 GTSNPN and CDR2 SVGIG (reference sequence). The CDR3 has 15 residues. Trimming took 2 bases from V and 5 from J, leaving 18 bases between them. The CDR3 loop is CAWSFGQGLRTEAFF. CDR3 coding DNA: TGTGCCTGGAGTTTCGGGCAGGGCTTGAGGACTGAAGCTTTCTTT.

The CDR3 region has the DNA TGTGCCAGCAGCTTGGTTGGACATCACGAGCAGTACTTC. Translation: CASSLVGHHEQYF. The chain links TRBV5-6 to TRBJ2-7, with D possibly being TRBD1 (5 bases). Trimming pared 0 bases from V and 5 bases from J, leaving 9 bases between. This CDR3 has 13 amino acids. CDR1 SGHDT and CDR2 YYEEEE come from the germline V gene.

CDR3 sequence: CASSLGDRANYGYTF. DNA of the CDR3: TGCGCCAGCAGCTTGGGGGACAGAGCTAACTATGGCTACACCTTC. The chain couples TRBV5-1 to TRBJ1-2; 7 nucleotides line up with TRBD1. After removal of 0 bases from V and 0 bases from J, the junction contained 2 bases not matched to a gene. The CDR3 is made up of 15 amino acids. The germline gives CDR1 SGHRS, CDR2 YFSETQ.

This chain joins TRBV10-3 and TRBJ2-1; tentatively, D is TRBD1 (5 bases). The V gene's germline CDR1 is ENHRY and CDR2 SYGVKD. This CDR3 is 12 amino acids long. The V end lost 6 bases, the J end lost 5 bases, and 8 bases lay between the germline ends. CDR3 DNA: TGTGCCATCAGCTCCAGGGACAATGAGCAGTTCTTC. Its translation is CAISSRDNEQFF.

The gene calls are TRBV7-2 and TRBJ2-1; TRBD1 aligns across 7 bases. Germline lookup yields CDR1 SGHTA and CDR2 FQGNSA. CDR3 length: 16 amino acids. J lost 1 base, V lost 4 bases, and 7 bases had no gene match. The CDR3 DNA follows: TGTGCCAGCAGCTCAAACAGGGGTTTGTCCTACAATGAGCAGTTCTTC. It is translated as CASSSNRGLSYNEQFF.

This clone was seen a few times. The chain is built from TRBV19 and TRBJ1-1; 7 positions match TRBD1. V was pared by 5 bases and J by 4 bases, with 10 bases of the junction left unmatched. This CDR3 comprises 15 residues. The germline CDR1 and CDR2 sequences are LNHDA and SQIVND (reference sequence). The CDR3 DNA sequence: TGTGCCAGTAGTCCCGACAGGGTCCTCGGCACTGAAGCTTTCTTT. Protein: CASSPDRVLGTEAFF.